Each of the 11 T cell receptor beta chains below was sequenced from the same sample in a study of blood T cell repertoires in COVID-19. The method was immunoSEQ multiplex PCR; TCRdb's version includes in-frame clones alone and lacks a portion of them. The data hold 150,000 or so clones, with more than 65% observed a single time. Input material: peripheral blood. These receptors were taken from a woman aged 55-70 years with acute or convalescent COVID-19.

The genes are TRBV30 and TRBJ2-5; TRBD1 matches at 7 bases. The CDR3 covers 13 residues. CDR1 is GTSNPN, CDR2 SVGIG, per germline (reference sequence). V shed 0 bases and J 4 bases; nucleotides not matched to a gene: 2. The CDR3 loop is CAWSVKGAETQYF. The CDR3 DNA sequence: TGTGCCTGGAGTGTAAAGGGGGCAGAGACCCAGTACTTC.

This clone was seen a few times. The chain uses TRBV11-2 and TRBJ1-6; D might be TRBD1 (6 bases). The CDR3 consists of 13 residues. Per germline, CDR1 SGHAT and CDR2 FQNNGV. V lost 5 bases and J lost 14, with 16 bases in between. CDR3 amino acids: CASSQGLKGTLHF. CDR3 nucleotides: TGTGCCAGCAGCCAGGGGTTAAAAGGAACCCTCCACTTT.

The chain is built from TRBV2 and TRBJ2-1, with D unresolved. CDR1 and CDR2 (germline): SNHLY, FYNNEI. The ends were cut back, 7 bases at V and 8 bases at J, with 12 bases in the middle. This CDR3 contains 12 residues. CDR3 DNA: TGTGCCAGCAATGGGTTAGCCGATGAGCAGTTCTTC. This gives the protein CASNGLADEQFF.

This clone turned up a few times. The chain is built from TRBV11-1 and TRBJ1-1; TRBD1 agrees at 9 bases. Germline loops: CDR1 SGHAT, CDR2 FQDESV (reference sequence). The CDR3 runs 15 residues. Losses at the gene ends were 4 bases for V and 1 base for J; bases not matched to a gene: 4. This chain's CDR3 is CASSSGTGRNTEAFF. In DNA form, the CDR3 reads TGTGCCAGCAGCTCCGGGACAGGGCGGAACACTGAAGCTTTCTTT.

The chain carries TRBV27 and TRBJ2-7; D is perhaps TRBD2 (6 bases). The CDR3 loop spans 13 amino acids. CDR1 and CDR2 (germline): MNHEY, SMNVEV (reference sequence). Trimming removed 3 bases from V and 3 bases from J, with 9 bases in between. This chain's CDR3 is CASSLGLSYEQYF. Here the CDR3 DNA reads TGTGCCAGCAGTTTGGGACTGAGCTACGAGCAGTACTTC.

The chain couples TRBV12-3 or TRBV12-4 to TRBJ2-1, with TRBD2 matching over 9 bases. Losses at the gene ends were 8 bases for V and 7 bases for J; bases not matched to a gene: 6. The CDR3 totals 13 residues. The CDR3 DNA follows: TGTGCCAGCGGCCTTAGCGGGAGAAATGAGCAGTTCTTC. Its protein product is CASGLSGRNEQFF.

This rearrangement joins TRBV5-5 to TRBJ1-4; D is unclear. Germline V gene sequence: CDR1 SGHKS, CDR2 YYEKEE (reference sequence). V lost 4 bases and J 8 bases, leaving 15 bases between the germline ends. The CDR3 is 14 amino acids. This CDR3 reads CASSPSTGKEKLFF. CDR3 nucleotide sequence: TGTGCCAGCAGCCCGTCGACGGGTAAAGAAAAACTGTTTTTT.

The gene calls are TRBV6-2 or TRBV6-3 and TRBJ2-2; 8 bases match TRBD2. J was trimmed by 0 bases and V by 0 bases; bases with no gene match: 6. Germline loops: CDR1 MNHEY, CDR2 SVGEGT. The CDR3 consists of 18 residues. CDR3 loop: CASSYSPSGLSNTGELFF. The CDR3 DNA reads TGTGCCAGCAGTTACTCGCCTAGCGGGTTATCGAACACCGGGGAGCTGTTTTTT.

The chain combines TRBV6-6 with TRBJ1-5, with a weak D call TRBD1 (5 bases). CDR3 length: 13 residues. Deletions cut 7 bases from V and 3 bases from J, with 10 bases between. CDR1 and CDR2 from the germline V gene are MNHNY and SVGAGI (reference sequence). This CDR3 reads CASTGDFNQPQHF. The DNA of the CDR3 is TGTGCCAGCACGGGGGACTTCAATCAGCCCCAGCATTTT.

The genes are TRBV29-1 and TRBJ2-4; the match to TRBD1 covers 7 bases. V lost 3 bases, J lost 0 bases, and 2 bases stayed unmatched. From germline, CDR1 is SQVTM and CDR2 ANQGSEA. The CDR3 covers 14 residues. CDR3 sequence reads: CSVEDRLAKNIQYF. CDR3 in DNA: TGCAGCGTTGAGGACAGGCTAGCCAAAAACATTCAGTACTTC.

V gene TRBV12-5 combines with J gene TRBJ2-7; possible D gene TRBD1, 5 bases. This CDR3 has 12 amino acids. Germline assignment: CDR1 LGHNT and CDR2 FRNRAP. Deletions cut 3 bases from V and 7 bases from J, with 10 bases between. The CDR3 DNA follows: TGTGCTAGTGGTTTAGACAGCTGGGAGCAGTACTTC. Its protein product is CASGLDSWEQYF.